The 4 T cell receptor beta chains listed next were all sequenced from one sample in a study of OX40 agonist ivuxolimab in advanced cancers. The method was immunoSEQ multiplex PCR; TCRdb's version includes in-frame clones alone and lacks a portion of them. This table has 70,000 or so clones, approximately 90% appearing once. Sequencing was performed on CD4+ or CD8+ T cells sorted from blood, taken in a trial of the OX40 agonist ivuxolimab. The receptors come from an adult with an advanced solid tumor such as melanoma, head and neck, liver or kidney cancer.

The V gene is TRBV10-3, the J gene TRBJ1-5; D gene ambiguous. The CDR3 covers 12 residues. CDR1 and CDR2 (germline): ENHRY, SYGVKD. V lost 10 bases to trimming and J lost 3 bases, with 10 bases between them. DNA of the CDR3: TGTGCCAGTGGACGGATCAATCAGCCCCAGCATTTT. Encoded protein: CASGRINQPQHF.

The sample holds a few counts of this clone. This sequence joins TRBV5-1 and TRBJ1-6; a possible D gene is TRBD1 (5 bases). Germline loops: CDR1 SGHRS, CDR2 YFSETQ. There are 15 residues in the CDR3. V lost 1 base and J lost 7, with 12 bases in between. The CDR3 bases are TGCGCCAGCAGCTTGCTGGGGCAGGAGAATTCACCCCTCCACTTT. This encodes CASSLLGQENSPLHF.

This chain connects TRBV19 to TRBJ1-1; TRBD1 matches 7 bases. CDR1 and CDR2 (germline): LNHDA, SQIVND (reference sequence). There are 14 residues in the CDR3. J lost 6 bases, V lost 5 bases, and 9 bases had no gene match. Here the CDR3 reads CASSPGQVVAEAFF. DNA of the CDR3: TGTGCCAGTAGTCCCGGACAGGTTGTCGCTGAAGCTTTCTTT.

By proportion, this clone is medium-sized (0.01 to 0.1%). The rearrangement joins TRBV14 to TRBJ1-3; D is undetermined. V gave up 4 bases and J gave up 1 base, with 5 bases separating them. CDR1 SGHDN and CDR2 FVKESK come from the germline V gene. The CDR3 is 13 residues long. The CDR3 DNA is TGTGCCAGCAGCCGGAATTCTGGAAACACCATATATTTT. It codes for CASSRNSGNTIYF.